Below are 6 T cell receptor beta chains sequenced from a single sample in a study of human thymus T cells. TCRdb's copy holds only in-frame clones and misses some; the assay was immunoSEQ multiplex PCR. The sample has approximately 49,000 clones, roughly 94% seen once. The sample consisted of blood. The origin of the receptors is a girl in the first two years of life with a congenital heart defect but otherwise immunologically healthy.

The CDR3 nucleotides read TGTGCCAGCAGCTTAACGGGGACAGGGGACAACGAGCAGTACTTC. This encodes CASSLTGTGDNEQYF. V is TRBV11-2 and J is TRBJ2-7; 10 bases are a match to TRBD1. Germline V gene data show CDR1 as SGHAT and CDR2 as FQNNGV. This CDR3 spans 15 amino acids. V was pared by 2 bases and J by 5 bases, with 6 bases of the junction left unmatched.

This clone is a singleton in its sample. The CDR3 DNA follows: TGTGCCAGCGATCGGTGGGGGGTCCACCTCCAAGAGACCCAGTACTTC. As protein: CASDRWGVHLQETQYF. This chain uses TRBV28 with TRBJ2-5; D is possibly TRBD2 (6 bases). Trimming removed 8 bases at V and 1 base at J, with 20 bases between. This CDR3 has 16 amino acids. The germline CDR1 and CDR2 sequences are MDHEN and SYDVKM.

The V gene is TRBV5-6, the J gene TRBJ2-5; D remains ambiguous. The CDR3 contains 14 residues. The ends were cut back, 0 bases at V and 4 bases at J, with 10 bases in the middle. The V gene's germline CDR1 is SGHDT and CDR2 YYEEEE. The CDR3 coding sequence is TGTGCCAGCAGCTTGGCCCGGGCCCGAGAGACCCAGTACTTC. The encoded protein is CASSLARARETQYF.

The rearrangement uses TRBV28 and TRBJ2-7; TRBD1 matches at 10 bases. Looked up from germline, CDR1 is MDHEN and CDR2 is SYDVKM. The trim removed 3 bases at V and 7 bases at J, leaving 3 bases unmatched. This CDR3 is built from 13 residues. CDR3 sequence (DNA): TGTGCCAGCAGTTTGACAGGGGGCTGGGAGCAGTACTTC. Its protein product is CASSLTGGWEQYF.

V gene TRBV18 combines with J gene TRBJ2-7; 7 nucleotides line up with TRBD1. V was pared by 6 bases and J by 6 bases, with 8 bases of the junction left unmatched. This CDR3 comprises 13 residues. Germline lookup yields CDR1 KGHSH and CDR2 LQKENI. CDR3 coding DNA: TGTGCCAGCTCGCCCGACAGGGCAGGCGAGCAGTACTTC. Its translation: CASSPDRAGEQYF.

This chain links TRBV30 with TRBJ1-5; 9 nucleotides agree with TRBD1. Trimming cost V 5 bases and J 6 bases; bases outside gene matches: 5. This CDR3 is 13 amino acids long. CDR1 and CDR2 from the germline V gene are GTSNPN and SVGIG (reference sequence). CDR3 nucleotides: TGTGCCTGGGGACAGGGACAGGGTCAGCCCCAGCATTTT. As protein: CAWGQGQGQPQHF.